The table lists the clone carrying this TCR beta chain with a few counts. V was shortened by 6 bases and J by 5 bases, with 10 bases between the two germline ends. From germline, CDR1 is SQVTM and CDR2 ANQGSEA. The CDR3 consists of 11 residues. The data are from a study of cytomegalovirus exposure and HLA in healthy donors. PCR used 60 Vbeta primers and 13 Jbeta primers. The table came from immunoSEQ multiplex PCR; TCRdb's copy has only in-frame clones and leaves some out. The sample contains around 150,000 clones, about 9.2% of which appear only once. The sequence was collected from a woman aged 40 to 49 in good health and CMV-seropositive. The chain employs TRBV29-1 and TRBJ2-5; D may be TRBD2 (5 bases). Sequencing was done on a sample of PBMCs. CDR3 nucleotide sequence: TGCAGCGTCGATTCGGGGGAGACCCAGTACTTC. Amino acids: CSVDSGETQYF.